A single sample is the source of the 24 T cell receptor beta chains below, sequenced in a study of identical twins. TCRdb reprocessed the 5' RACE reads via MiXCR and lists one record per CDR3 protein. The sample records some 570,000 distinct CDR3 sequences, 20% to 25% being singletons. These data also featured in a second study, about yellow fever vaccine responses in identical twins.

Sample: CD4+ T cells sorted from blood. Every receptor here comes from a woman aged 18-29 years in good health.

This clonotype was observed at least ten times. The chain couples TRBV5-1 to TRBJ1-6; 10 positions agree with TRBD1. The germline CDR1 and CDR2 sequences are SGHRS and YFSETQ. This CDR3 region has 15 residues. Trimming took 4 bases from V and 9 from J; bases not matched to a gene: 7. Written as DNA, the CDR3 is TGCGCCAGCAGCGACCGGGACAGGGGTTTTTCACCCCTCCACTTT. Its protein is CASSDRDRGFSPLHF.

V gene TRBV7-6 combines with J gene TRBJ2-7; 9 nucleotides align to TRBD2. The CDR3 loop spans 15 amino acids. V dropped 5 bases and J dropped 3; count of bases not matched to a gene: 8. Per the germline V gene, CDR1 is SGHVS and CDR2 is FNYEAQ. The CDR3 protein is CASSKTSGGGYEQYF. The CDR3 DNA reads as TGTGCCAGCAGCAAGACTAGCGGAGGGGGCTACGAGCAGTACTTC.

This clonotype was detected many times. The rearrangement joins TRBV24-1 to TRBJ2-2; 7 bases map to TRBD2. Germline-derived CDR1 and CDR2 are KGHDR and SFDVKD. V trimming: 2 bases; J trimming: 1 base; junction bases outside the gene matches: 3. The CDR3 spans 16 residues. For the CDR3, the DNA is TGTGCCACCAGTGATTGGGCTAGCGGGAACACCGGGGAGCTGTTTTTT. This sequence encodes CATSDWASGNTGELFF.

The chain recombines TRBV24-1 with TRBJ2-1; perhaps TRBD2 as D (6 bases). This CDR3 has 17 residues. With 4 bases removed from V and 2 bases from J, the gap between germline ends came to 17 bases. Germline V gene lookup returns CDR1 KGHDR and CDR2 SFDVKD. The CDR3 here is CATSDSPGGETYNEQFF. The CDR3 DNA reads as TGTGCCACCAGTGACTCCCCCGGGGGAGAAACCTACAATGAGCAGTTCTTC.

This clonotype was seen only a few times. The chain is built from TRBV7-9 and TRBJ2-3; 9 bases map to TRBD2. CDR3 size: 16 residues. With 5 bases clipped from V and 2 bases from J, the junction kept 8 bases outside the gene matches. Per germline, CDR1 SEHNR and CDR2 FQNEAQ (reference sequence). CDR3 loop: CASSGGLASITDTQYF. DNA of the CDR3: TGTGCCAGCAGCGGGGGACTAGCCTCCATCACAGATACGCAGTATTTT.

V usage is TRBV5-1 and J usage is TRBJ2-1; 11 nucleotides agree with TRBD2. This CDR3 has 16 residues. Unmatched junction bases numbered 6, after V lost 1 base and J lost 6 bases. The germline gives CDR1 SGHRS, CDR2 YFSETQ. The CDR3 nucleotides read TGCGCCAGCAGCTTGTCGGCTAGCGGGAGGTTCAATGAGCAGTTCTTC. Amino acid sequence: CASSLSASGRFNEQFF.

CDR3 in DNA: TGTGCCAGTAAGGGACTAGCGGGGACCAACACCGGGGAGCTGTTTTTT. This codes for CASKGLAGTNTGELFF. The rearrangement links TRBV19 to TRBJ2-2, with 13 bases lining up with TRBD2. The CDR3 covers 16 residues. The V gene end was trimmed by 7 bases and the J gene end by 2 bases; junction bases not matched to a gene: 4. From germline, CDR1 is LNHDA and CDR2 SQIVND (reference sequence).

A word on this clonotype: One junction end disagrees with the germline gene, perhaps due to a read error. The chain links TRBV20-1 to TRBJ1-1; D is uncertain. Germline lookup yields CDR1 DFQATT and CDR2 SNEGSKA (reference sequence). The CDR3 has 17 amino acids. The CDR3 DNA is TGCTGTGCTAGAGAATCACGCCCCGGACGGGTCAACACTGAAGCTTTCTTT. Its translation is CCARESRPGRVNTEAFF.

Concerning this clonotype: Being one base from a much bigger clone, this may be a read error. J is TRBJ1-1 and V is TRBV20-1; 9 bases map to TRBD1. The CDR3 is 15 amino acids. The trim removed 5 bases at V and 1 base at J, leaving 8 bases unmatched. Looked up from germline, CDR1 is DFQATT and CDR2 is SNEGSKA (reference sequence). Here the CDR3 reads CSAQDWTGANTEAFF. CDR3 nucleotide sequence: TGCAGTGCTCAAGATTGGACAGGGGCGAACACTGAAGCTTTCTTT.

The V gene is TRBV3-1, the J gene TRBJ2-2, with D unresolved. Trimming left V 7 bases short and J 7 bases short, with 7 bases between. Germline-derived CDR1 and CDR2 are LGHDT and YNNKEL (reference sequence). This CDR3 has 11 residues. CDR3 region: CASMGSGELFF. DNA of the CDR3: TGTGCCAGCATGGGTAGCGGGGAGCTGTTTTTT.

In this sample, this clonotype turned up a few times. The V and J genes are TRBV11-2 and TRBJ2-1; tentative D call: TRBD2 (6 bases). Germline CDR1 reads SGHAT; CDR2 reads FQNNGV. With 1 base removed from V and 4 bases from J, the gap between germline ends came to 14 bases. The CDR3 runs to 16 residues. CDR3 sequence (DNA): TGTGCCAGCAGCTTAGCTTTATCTAGCGCATACAATGAGCAGTTCTTC. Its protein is CASSLALSSAYNEQFF.

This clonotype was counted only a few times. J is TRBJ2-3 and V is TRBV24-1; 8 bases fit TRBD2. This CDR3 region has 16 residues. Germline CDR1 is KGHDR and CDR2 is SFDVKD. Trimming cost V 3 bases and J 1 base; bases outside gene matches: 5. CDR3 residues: CATSDPSGGGTDTQYF. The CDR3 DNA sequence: TGTGCCACCAGTGATCCCAGCGGGGGCGGCACAGATACGCAGTATTTT.

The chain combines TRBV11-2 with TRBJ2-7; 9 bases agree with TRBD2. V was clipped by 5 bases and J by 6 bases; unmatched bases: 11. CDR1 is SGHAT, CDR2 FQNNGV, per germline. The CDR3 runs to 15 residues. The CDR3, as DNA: TGTGCCAGCAGCCCGAACGTAGCGGGAGTGGCCGAGCAGTACTTC. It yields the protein CASSPNVAGVAEQYF.

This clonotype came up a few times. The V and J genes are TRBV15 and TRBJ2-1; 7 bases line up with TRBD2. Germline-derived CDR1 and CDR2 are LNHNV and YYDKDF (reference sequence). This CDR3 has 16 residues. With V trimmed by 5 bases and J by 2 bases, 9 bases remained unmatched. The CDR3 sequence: CATSGLGGRTYNEQFF. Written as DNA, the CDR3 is TGTGCCACCAGCGGTTTGGGCGGGAGAACCTACAATGAGCAGTTCTTC. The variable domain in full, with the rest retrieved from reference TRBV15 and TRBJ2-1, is DAMVIQNPRYQVTQFGKPVTLSCSQTLNHNVMYWYQQKSSQAPKLLFHYYDKDFNNEADTPDNFQSRRPNTSFCFLDIRSPGLGDTAMYLCATSGLGGRTYNEQFFGPGTRLTVL.

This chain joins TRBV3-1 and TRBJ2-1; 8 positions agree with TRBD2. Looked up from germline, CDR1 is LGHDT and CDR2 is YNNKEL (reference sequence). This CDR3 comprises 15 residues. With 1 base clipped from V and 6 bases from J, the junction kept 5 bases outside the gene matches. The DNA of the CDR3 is TGTGCCAGCAGCCAAGGAGGGACTAGAGGCAATGAGCAGTTCTTC. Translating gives CASSQGGTRGNEQFF.

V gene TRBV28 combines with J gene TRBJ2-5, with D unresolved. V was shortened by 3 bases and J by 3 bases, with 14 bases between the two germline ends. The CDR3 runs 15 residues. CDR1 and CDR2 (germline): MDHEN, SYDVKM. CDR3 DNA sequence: TGTGCCAGCAGTTTTGTTAGTCTAGGAAAAGAGACCCAGTACTTC. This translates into CASSFVSLGKETQYF.

This CDR3 is CAITSGPYNEQFF. DNA of the CDR3: TGTGCCATCACTAGCGGTCCCTACAATGAGCAGTTCTTC. The V and J genes are TRBV10-3 and TRBJ2-1, with 7 bases identical to TRBD2. Trimming removed 7 bases from V and 2 bases from J; junction bases left unmatched: 2. The length of the CDR3 is 13 residues. CDR1 is ENHRY and CDR2 is SYGVKD in the germline V gene.

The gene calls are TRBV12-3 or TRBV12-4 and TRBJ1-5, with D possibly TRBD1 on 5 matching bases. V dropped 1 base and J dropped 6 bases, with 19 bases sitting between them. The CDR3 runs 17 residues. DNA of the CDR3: TGTGCCAGCAGTTTAGGGTCTGGGGGAGGGAGTCTTCAGCCCCAGCATTTT. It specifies CASSLGSGGGSLQPQHF.

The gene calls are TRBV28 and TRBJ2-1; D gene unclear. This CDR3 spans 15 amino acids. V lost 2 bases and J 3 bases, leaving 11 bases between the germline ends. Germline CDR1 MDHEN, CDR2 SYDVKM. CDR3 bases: TGTGCCAGCAGTTTAGGGCCCCACTACTACAATGAGCAGTTCTTC. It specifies CASSLGPHYYNEQFF.

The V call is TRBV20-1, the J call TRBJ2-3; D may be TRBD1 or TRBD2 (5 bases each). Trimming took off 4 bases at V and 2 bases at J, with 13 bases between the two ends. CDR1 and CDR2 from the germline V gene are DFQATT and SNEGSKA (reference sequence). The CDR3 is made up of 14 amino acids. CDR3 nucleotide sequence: TGCAGTGCTACCGGGGATGGGGCCACAGATACGCAGTATTTT. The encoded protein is CSATGDGATDTQYF.

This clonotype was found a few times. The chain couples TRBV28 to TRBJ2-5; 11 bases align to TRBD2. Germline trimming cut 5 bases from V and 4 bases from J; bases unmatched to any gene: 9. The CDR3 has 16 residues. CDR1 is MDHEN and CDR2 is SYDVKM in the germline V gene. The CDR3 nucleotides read TGTGCCAGCAGTGGAACATACGGACTAGCGGGAGAGACCCAGTACTTC. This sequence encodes CASSGTYGLAGETQYF.

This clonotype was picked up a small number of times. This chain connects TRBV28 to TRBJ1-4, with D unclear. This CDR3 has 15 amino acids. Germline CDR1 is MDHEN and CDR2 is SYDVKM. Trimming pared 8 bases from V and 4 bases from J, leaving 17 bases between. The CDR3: CASRSAGGGNEKLFF. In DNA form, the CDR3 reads TGTGCCAGCCGGTCAGCGGGCGGTGGTAATGAAAAACTGTTTTTT.

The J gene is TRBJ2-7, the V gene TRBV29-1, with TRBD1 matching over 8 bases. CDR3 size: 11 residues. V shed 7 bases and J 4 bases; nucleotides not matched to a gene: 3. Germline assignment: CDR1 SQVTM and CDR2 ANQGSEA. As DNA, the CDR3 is TGCAGCGGACGGACAGGGTACGAGCAGTACTTC. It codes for CSGRTGYEQYF.

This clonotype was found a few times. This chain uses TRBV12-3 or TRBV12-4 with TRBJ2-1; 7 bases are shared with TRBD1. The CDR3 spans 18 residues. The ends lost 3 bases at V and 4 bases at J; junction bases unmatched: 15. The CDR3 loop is CASSFGDRVSFSYNEQFF. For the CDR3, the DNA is TGTGCCAGCAGTTTCGGAGACAGGGTCAGTTTTTCTTACAATGAGCAGTTCTTC.